These 27 T cell receptor beta chains share one sample of origin, sequenced in a study of blood T cell repertoires in COVID-19. Libraries were prepared by immunoSEQ multiplex PCR; TCRdb keeps only in-frame clonotypes and omits some of them. The repertoire holds roughly 230,000 clones, with approximately 81% as singletons. Sequencing used PBMCs or T cells enriched from blood (not recorded which). The receptors were sampled from a woman aged 45 to 65 who had been exposed to COVID-19.

This chain connects TRBV12-5 to TRBJ2-7, with 7 bases aligning to TRBD2. Germline CDR1 and CDR2: LGHNT and FRNRAP. This CDR3 has 14 amino acids. After removal of 0 bases from V and 6 bases from J, the junction contained 5 bases not matched to a gene. The CDR3 DNA reads as TGTGCTAGTGGTTTGGTAGCGGGGTCAGGCGAGCAGTACTTC. This sequence encodes CASGLVAGSGEQYF.

The chain uses TRBV12-5 and TRBJ2-7; tentatively, D is TRBD1 (5 bases). Trimming took off 2 bases at V and 1 base at J, with 9 bases between the two ends. This CDR3 comprises 14 residues. The germline gives CDR1 LGHNT, CDR2 FRNRAP. CDR3 sequence (DNA): TGTGCTAGTGGTTTGTACCAGGGTTCCTACGAGCAGTACTTC. It yields the protein CASGLYQGSYEQYF.

The chain is built from TRBV21-1 and TRBJ1-1; the table's D call TRBD1 went unverified against the DNA. TRBV21-1 constitutes a pseudogene. The CDR3 is 17 residues long. CDR3: CASSKARAGEGYTEAFF. The CDR3 bases are TGTGCCAGCAGCAAAGCCCGGGCAGGGGAAGGGTACACTGAAGCTTTCTTT.

The chain carries TRBV6-2 or TRBV6-3 and TRBJ2-7; possible D gene TRBD1, 6 bases. Germline CDR1 and CDR2: MNHEY and SVGEGT. The CDR3 has 14 residues. V lost 1 base and J lost 6, with 13 bases in between. The chain's CDR3 is CASSYWTDRSEQYF. The DNA for the CDR3 is TGTGCCAGCAGTTACTGGACTGACAGGAGCGAGCAGTACTTC.

V is TRBV5-4 and J is TRBJ1-1; 10 nucleotides align to TRBD1. Germline CDR1 is SGHNT and CDR2 is YYREEE (reference sequence). The CDR3 contains 17 residues. Trimming at V came to 4 bases and at J to 4 bases, leaving 13 bases not matched to a gene. The CDR3 bases are TGTGCCAGCAGCCCGTCCCGGGACAGGGGACGAGGCACTGAAGCTTTCTTT. Protein: CASSPSRDRGRGTEAFF.

The chain uses TRBV27 and TRBJ2-3, with TRBD2 matching 8 bases. V gave up 4 bases and J gave up 2 bases; unmatched junction bases: 5. Germline CDR1 reads MNHEY; CDR2 reads SMNVEV (reference sequence). The CDR3 sequence is 15 residues long. The CDR3 sequence is CASSSLAALTDTQYF. The CDR3 DNA is TGTGCCAGCAGTTCACTAGCGGCCCTCACAGATACGCAGTATTTT.

V usage is TRBV30 and J usage is TRBJ2-1; 8 bases are a match to TRBD2. Germline assignment: CDR1 GTSNPN and CDR2 SVGIG (reference sequence). The CDR3 contains 15 residues. Trimming removed 3 bases from V and 3 bases from J; junction bases left unmatched: 7. The CDR3 region has the DNA TGTGCCTGGAGCCTCGGGGGGGCCCTCTACAATGAGCAGTTCTTC. This translates into CAWSLGGALYNEQFF. The full variable domain, with the rest looked up from reference TRBV30 and TRBJ2-1, is SQTIHQWPATLVQPVGSPLSLECTVEGTSNPNLYWYRQAAGRGLQLLFYSVGIGQISSEVPQNLSASRPQDRQFILSSKKLLLSDSGFYLCAWSLGGALYNEQFFGPGTRLTVL.

In this sample, this clone turned up a few times. The rearrangement uses TRBV7-4 and TRBJ1-5; D is undetermined. The ends were cut back, 6 bases at V and 0 bases at J, with 9 bases in the middle. CDR1 is SGHVT and CDR2 is SQSDAQ in the germline V gene. There are 14 residues in the CDR3. The CDR3 DNA reads as TGTGCCAGCAGGCGTACCCATAGCAATCAGCCCCAGCATTTT. Translated: CASRRTHSNQPQHF.

The chain carries TRBV19 and TRBJ1-2; tentatively, D is TRBD1 (5 bases). Trimming shortened V by 5 bases and J by 0 bases, and 25 bases separated the two germline ends. The germline CDR1 and CDR2 sequences are LNHDA and SQIVND (reference sequence). The CDR3 has 19 amino acids. The CDR3 is CASSFRITGLFFTNYGYTF. CDR3 sequence (DNA): TGTGCCAGTAGTTTCAGGATAACAGGCCTTTTCTTCACTAACTATGGCTACACCTTC.

The chain employs TRBV10-2 and TRBJ1-4; a weak D match, TRBD1 (5 bases). This CDR3 is built from 14 residues. The V end lost 2 bases, the J end lost 8 bases, and 12 bases lay between the germline ends. Germline assignment: CDR1 WSHSY and CDR2 SAAADI. The CDR3 here is CASSEGRWGEKLFF. The DNA of the CDR3 is TGCGCCAGCAGTGAGGGCAGGTGGGGCGAAAAACTGTTTTTT.

The V call is TRBV19, the J call TRBJ1-2, with a possible D match to TRBD1 (6 bases). The V end was cut by 7 bases, the J end by 8 bases, with 20 bases between. There are 14 residues in the CDR3. CDR1 and CDR2 (germline): LNHDA, SQIVND (reference sequence). The CDR3 bases are TGTGCCAGTAAGGGGGAGGGAACTTATGGCGGCTACACCTTC. Protein sequence: CASKGEGTYGGYTF.

V and J are TRBV10-2 and TRBJ2-7; weak D call: TRBD2 (5 bases). The germline gives CDR1 WSHSY, CDR2 SAAADI. The CDR3 sequence is 12 residues long. Trimming removed 7 bases from V and 6 bases from J, with 13 bases in between. The CDR3 sequence: CASTAAAGEQYF. Here the CDR3 DNA reads TGCGCCAGCACCGCAGCGGCGGGCGAGCAGTACTTC.

The CDR3 region has the DNA TGTGCCAGCAGCTTCTTGACTACCCCCCCCGGGGATACGCAGTATTTT. It yields the protein CASSFLTTPPGDTQYF. The chain combines TRBV7-2 with TRBJ2-3; perhaps TRBD2 as D (5 bases). Trimming took off 3 bases at V and 6 bases at J, with 19 bases between the two ends. This CDR3 is built from 16 residues. The germline V gene encodes CDR1 SGHTA and CDR2 FQGNSA.

The chain has TRBV10-2 and TRBJ2-7, with 10 bases fitting TRBD1. There are 14 residues in the CDR3. Trimming removed 7 bases from V and 6 bases from J; junction bases left unmatched: 9. The germline V gene encodes CDR1 WSHSY and CDR2 SAAADI. CDR3 residues: CASTGTGVPVEQYF. The CDR3 bases are TGCGCCAGCACCGGGACAGGGGTGCCCGTCGAGCAGTACTTC.

The chain carries TRBV2 and TRBJ1-2; D remains unclear. CDR3 length equals 13 residues. Per germline, CDR1 SNHLY and CDR2 FYNNEI. V shed 10 bases and J shed 3 bases, with 15 bases lying between them. The chain's CDR3 is CATSERVHYGYTF. The CDR3 region has the DNA TGTGCCACTTCGGAGAGGGTACACTATGGCTACACCTTC.

The chain recombines TRBV7-2 with TRBJ1-5, with TRBD1 matching over 9 bases. The V and J ends lost 0 bases and 4 bases, in that order; junction bases with no gene match: 7. The V gene's germline CDR1 is SGHTA and CDR2 FQGNSA. The CDR3 loop spans 17 amino acids. The DNA for the CDR3 is TGTGCCAGCAGCTTAGCCGGGTGGGGACAGGGAAATCAGCCCCAGCATTTT. This encodes CASSLAGWGQGNQPQHF. Supplemented by reference TRBV7-2 and TRBJ1-5, the full variable domain reads GAGVSQSPSNKVTEKGKDVELRCDPISGHTALYWYRQSLGQGLEFLIYFQGNSAPDKSGLPSDRFSAERTGGSVSTLTIQRTQQEDSAVYLCASSLAGWGQGNQPQHFGDGTRLSIL.

J is TRBJ1-6 and V is TRBV27; TRBD1 is a possible D gene (5 bases). V gave up 5 bases and J gave up 7 bases, with 12 bases separating them. The CDR3 consists of 14 residues. Germline assignment: CDR1 MNHEY and CDR2 SMNVEV (reference sequence). DNA of the CDR3: TGTGCCAGCAGTCCCCAGGGCGTAAATTCACCCCTCCACTTT. Translated: CASSPQGVNSPLHF.

This clone was seen more than once but under ten times. The chain carries TRBV7-2 and TRBJ2-1; D is perhaps TRBD2 (7 bases). Between the trimmed V and J ends, which lost 3 bases and 5 bases, there was a span of 11 bases. Germline loops: CDR1 SGHTA, CDR2 FQGNSA. This CDR3 comprises 14 residues. The CDR3 is CASSLWGGDNEQFF. In DNA, the CDR3 is TGTGCCAGCAGCTTGTGGGGGGGCGACAATGAGCAGTTCTTC.

In this sample, this clone turned up once. This chain connects TRBV5-6 to TRBJ1-2; possible D gene TRBD1, 5 bases. Trimming took off 3 bases at V and 5 bases at J, with 5 bases between the two ends. There are 11 residues in the CDR3. Germline loops: CDR1 SGHDT, CDR2 YYEEEE. The CDR3 sequence is CASSSGYGYTF. As DNA, the CDR3 is TGTGCCAGCAGCTCAGGGTATGGCTACACCTTC.

The rearrangement links TRBV19 to TRBJ2-3, with TRBD2 as a possible D gene (7 bases). Per germline, CDR1 LNHDA and CDR2 SQIVND (reference sequence). The CDR3 extends over 17 amino acids. V lost 6 bases and J 1 base, leaving 20 bases between the germline ends. CDR3 nucleotide sequence: TGTGCCAGTAGCGGGGGGCATAAACTTACCGGCACAGATACGCAGTATTTT. Protein sequence: CASSGGHKLTGTDTQYF. The full variable domain, rest sourced from reference TRBV19 and TRBJ2-3, is DGGITQSPKYLFRKEGQNVTLSCEQNLNHDAMYWYRQDPGQGLRLIYYSQIVNDFQKGDIAEGYSVSREKKESFPLTVTSAQKNPTAFYLCASSGGHKLTGTDTQYFGPGTRLTVL.

The gene calls are TRBV3-1 (or the pseudogene TRBV3-2) and TRBJ2-1; 14 bases match TRBD2. Germline-derived CDR1 and CDR2 are LGHDT and YNNKEL (reference sequence). With 10 bases clipped from V and 7 bases from J, the junction kept 3 bases outside the gene matches. The CDR3 is 13 amino acids. The DNA for the CDR3 is TGTGCCACTAGGACTAGCGGGGGGAATGAGCAGTTCTTC. Its translation: CATRTSGGNEQFF.

The V and J genes are TRBV7-8 and TRBJ2-1; 13 bases are a match to TRBD2. With V trimmed by 8 bases and J by 7 bases, 2 bases remained unmatched. This CDR3 has 13 amino acids. Germline-derived CDR1 and CDR2 are SGHVS and FQNEAQ. CDR3 amino acids: CASVLAGGNEQFF. CDR3 DNA: TGTGCCAGCGTACTAGCGGGGGGGAATGAGCAGTTCTTC.

The J gene is TRBJ2-7, the V gene TRBV19; 7 bases line up with TRBD2. With 3 bases clipped from V and 3 bases from J, the junction kept 5 bases outside the gene matches. Germline V gene data show CDR1 as LNHDA and CDR2 as SQIVND (reference sequence). The CDR3 is 14 amino acids. The CDR3 spells CASSIAGELYEQYF. In DNA form, the CDR3 reads TGTGCCAGTAGTATTGCGGGGGAGCTCTACGAGCAGTACTTC.

The V call is TRBV18, the J call TRBJ1-4, with D maybe TRBD1 (5 bases). CDR3 length equals 17 residues. V dropped 5 bases and J dropped 0 bases, with 16 bases sitting between them. In germline, CDR1 is KGHSH, CDR2 LQKENI. In DNA form, the CDR3 reads TGTGCCAGCTCAGCCTTGGGAGGGGCCGCAACTAATGAAAAACTGTTTTTT. Translated, it gives CASSALGGAATNEKLFF.

The chain has TRBV10-3 and TRBJ1-1, with D perhaps TRBD1 (5 bases). V lost 6 bases and J lost 8, with 13 bases in between. This CDR3 region has 12 residues. The germline V gene has CDR1 ENHRY and CDR2 SYGVKD. CDR3 DNA: TGTGCCATCAGCACAGGTATGGGGGAAGCTTTCTTT. Residues: CAISTGMGEAFF.

CDR3 sequence (DNA): TGTGCCAGCAGCCAGACTCAGGGGGACCATCAGCCCCAGCATTTT. Amino acids: CASSQTQGDHQPQHF. The chain is built from TRBV3-1 (or the pseudogene TRBV3-2) and TRBJ1-5; 7 bases fit TRBD1. The CDR3 loop spans 15 amino acids. After removal of 3 bases from V and 5 bases from J, the junction contained 7 bases not matched to a gene. Germline assignment: CDR1 LGHDT and CDR2 YNNKEL (reference sequence).

V is TRBV6-5 and J is TRBJ2-2, with D perhaps TRBD1 (6 bases). Trimming shortened V by 7 bases and J by 4 bases, and 16 bases separated the two germline ends. This CDR3 region has 15 residues. Germline V gives CDR1 MNHEY, CDR2 SVGAGI. CDR3 loop: CASTQLTGSTGELFF. CDR3 in DNA: TGTGCCAGCACCCAATTGACAGGTTCCACCGGGGAGCTGTTTTTT.